The 5 T cell receptor beta chains below were found in one sample sequenced in a study of shared clonotypes between healthy human individuals. Some clones are missing from TCRdb's copy, which holds only in-frame ones; the method was immunoSEQ multiplex PCR. Here the sample spans approximately 340,000 clones, around 72% being singletons. The sample consisted of memory CD4+ T cells sorted from blood. Documented subset: CD45RA-negative fraction. The receptors here all came from a man aged 25 to 45 in good health.

The V gene is TRBV14, the J gene TRBJ2-1; the D is unclear. Germline-derived CDR1 and CDR2 are SGHDN and FVKESK. V dropped 4 bases and J dropped 9 bases, with 7 bases sitting between them. This CDR3 comprises 11 residues. The CDR3 region has the DNA TGTGCCAGCAGCCGCGGCGTTGAGCAGTTCTTC. Translating gives CASSRGVEQFF.

In DNA form, the CDR3 reads TGCGCCAGCAGACTACCGGGACGCAAAACGGGACTAGGTAAAGATGAGCAGTTCTTC. Protein product: CASRLPGRKTGLGKDEQFF. The chain joins TRBV10-2 to TRBJ2-1; 8 nucleotides agree with TRBD2. The V gene end was trimmed by 6 bases and the J gene end by 8 bases; junction bases not matched to a gene: 24. From germline, CDR1 is WSHSY and CDR2 SAAADI. The CDR3 extends over 19 amino acids.

As for this clone: Other nucleotide sequences in the sample specify the same CDR3. The CDR3 DNA reads as TGCGCCAGCAGCTTGGAGTTAGCGGGGGGCAATGAGCAGTTCTTC. Protein: CASSLELAGGNEQFF. V gene TRBV5-1 combines with J gene TRBJ2-1, with 10 bases that match TRBD2. V lost 0 bases, J lost 6 bases, and 3 bases stayed unmatched. In germline, CDR1 is SGHRS, CDR2 YFSETQ. This CDR3 is 15 amino acids long.

CDR3 amino acids: CASSVADTEAFF. For the CDR3, the DNA is TGTGCCAGCAGCGTAGCCGACACTGAAGCTTTCTTT. The chain uses TRBV9 and TRBJ1-1; D gene unclear. The CDR3 contains 12 residues. Germline-derived CDR1 and CDR2 are SGDLS and YYNGEE. V lost 0 bases and J lost 3, with 3 bases in between.

This chain joins TRBV7-9 and TRBJ1-3; TRBD1 matches at 7 bases. CDR1 and CDR2 (germline): SEHNR, FQNEAQ (reference sequence). V lost 5 bases, J lost 8 bases, and 6 bases stayed unmatched. CDR3 length: 13 residues. The chain's CDR3 is CASSPRGPDTIYF. The CDR3 DNA sequence: TGTGCCAGCAGCCCAAGGGGGCCAGACACCATATATTTT.